This entry concerns a single T cell receptor (beta chain). Its specific antigen is unknown. No much larger clone is present one base from it, and per-base qualities are unavailable. The sample originates from a study of OX40 agonist ivuxolimab in advanced cancers. At the level of the whole study: Ivuxolimab was an agonistic, fully human IgG2 monoclonal antibody directed against OX40 (CD134), a costimulatory receptor. Patients were allowed to have had prior anti-PD-1, anti-PD-L1 or anti-CTLA-4 therapy, and 30% to 50% of the dose-escalation patients had previously received checkpoint inhibitors. Intravenous ivuxolimab was administered to patients every 2 weeks at six dose levels: 0.01, 0.1, 0.3, 1.5, 3 and 10 mg/kg. Partial responses were achieved by three dose-escalation patients, of whom one had hepatocellular carcinoma and two had cutaneous melanoma. Of the 50 or so patients in dose escalation, 19 had hepatocellular carcinoma, approximately 15 had melanoma, 9 had renal cell carcinoma and 9 had head and neck cancer. The point of sequencing TCRbeta in the periphery was to test whether ivuxolimab changed TCR sequence diversity and drove clonal T-cell expansion. In the dose-escalation cohort, roughly 80% of patients were male, and the mean age was approximately 60 years, with a range of roughly 20 to 79. The paper describes the monotherapy dose-escalation part (N ≈ 52 patients) of the phase I trial of ivuxolimab.

Overall study results and their limits: The antigen specificity of the peripheral T cells that underwent clonal expansion was not determined. At doses from 0.1 to 3.0 mg/kg, clonal expansion was seen in both CD4+ and CD8+ blood T cells between baseline and week 6. After ivuxolimab, CD8+ T cells had more expanded clones than CD4+ T cells on average. Low levels of normalized T-cell clonal expansion were also shown by some nonresponding patients. Partial responders in the 0.1-3.0 mg/kg groups had among the lowest normalized peripheral clonal expansion, especially among CD8+ T cells.

Sequences SGDLS (CDR1) and YYNGEE (CDR2) are obtained from the germline V gene. Taken from cysteine to phenylalanine, the CDR3 has 15 residues. Solely the CDR3 DNA is kept, with 45 bases framed from the first base. The junction shows trimming of 7 bases on V and 1 base on J, and the gene matches do not reach 6 bases of it. To sequence the TCRbeta CDR3 region, genomic DNA was isolated from the sorted cells. The immunoSEQ Assay was used to sequence the TCRbeta CDR3 regions. The table comes from immuneACCESS by way of TCRdb, which keeps in-frame sequences with V and J called. Part of the clones is missing from these tables; in studies checked, under half for an unresolved V gene and the rest for unknown reasons. The sample includes over 25,000 clones, with about nine tenths observed a single time. The ten largest clonotypes hold about 9% of the sample. Patients with autoimmune disease history or receiving systemic immunosuppression were excluded from the trial. Peripheral blood for TCR sequencing was collected from all dose cohorts at baseline, on cycle 4 day 1, and on cycle 7 day 1. The samples were drawn from a first-in-human, open-label, multicenter phase I dose-escalation trial of ivuxolimab. Adults with locally advanced or metastatic melanoma, renal cell carcinoma, hepatocellular carcinoma or head and neck squamous cell carcinoma were enrolled in the trial. CD4+ and CD8+ T cells were sorted separately from peripheral blood before TCR sequencing.

The sequence was obtained from an adult with an advanced solid tumor such as melanoma, head and neck, liver or kidney cancer. Recombination connected TRBV9 to TRBJ2-7; 12 middle bases align to TRBD1. Sequencing was performed on CD4+ or CD8+ T cells sorted from blood, taken in a trial of the OX40 agonist ivuxolimab. The DNA sequence follows: TGTGCCAGCTCCGGGACAGGGGGCAGTTCCTACGAGCAGTACTTC. Its protein is CASSGTGGSSYEQYF.